This entry describes one T cell receptor beta chain. Germline loops: CDR1 SGHTA, CDR2 FQGNSA. Between the trimmed V and J ends, which lost 5 bases and 6 bases, there was a span of 11 bases. The CDR3 contains 14 residues. In the authors' methods: Amplified reference gene primers provided the basis for estimating nucleated cell counts. Sequencing used immunoSEQ multiplex PCR; TCRdb keeps in-frame clones, though not all of them. That table furnishes V, J and clone size, whereas the DNA furnished D and trimming. This table has some 53,000 clones, about 90% appearing once. This specimen comes from a study of blood T cell repertoires in COVID-19.

The chain employs TRBV7-2 and TRBJ1-6; perhaps TRBD1 as D (6 bases). The source material was peripheral blood. The receptor's source is a human donor with active COVID-19. The donor label of this sample is uncertain. The CDR3 sequence: CASSPRQANSPLHF. CDR3 nucleotides: TGTGCCAGCAGCCCCAGACAGGCTAATTCACCCCTCCACTTT.